The sequence of this T cell receptor (beta chain) was determined in a study of T cells in localized non-small cell lung cancer (dated by TCRdb to the early 2020s). Background on the whole study: The study examined T cell repertoires in approximately 240 patients with early-stage NSCLC and compared tumors with uninvolved tumor-adjacent lungs. The cohort was made up of 200 to 250 treatment-naive NSCLC patients whose localized lung tumors had been resected. A mean age of approximately 70 years was recorded for the NSCLC patients, of whom 129 were male and 107 were female.

Broader findings and caveats from the paper: Because multi-region tumor sequencing was not done, intratumor heterogeneity could not be ruled out. Of the top 100 tumor clones, a median of approximately 60 were detected in paired uninvolved adjacent lung; 28 were also among that lung's top 100. Longer overall survival was associated with higher T cell density in blood, whereas shorter survival was associated with higher clonality in adjacent lung. Because the study design was exploratory, TCR variables were selected using unadjusted p-values without false-discovery rate correction. The highest T cell clonality was observed in uninvolved tumor-adjacent lung, where clonality exceeded that of tumor, suggesting that antigenic responses were more focused in uninvolved tumor-adjacent lung.

At diagnosis, tumor, uninvolved tumor-adjacent lung and peripheral blood were collected and then preserved as a mix of FFPE and fresh-frozen material. For TCR repertoire profiling, blood samples were analyzed as peripheral blood mononuclear cells. Turning to this clone: The antigen it recognizes is unknown. Base quality data are lacking; no much larger clone is found one base away.

A distance of 25 bases separates the germline ends of V and J, which lose 7 bases and 1 base respectively. Inclusive of the bounding cysteine and phenylalanine, the CDR3 is 18 residues long. Only the CDR3 part of the read is kept: 54 bases, read in frame from the first base. The germline V gene gives CDR1 as SNHLY and CDR2 as FYNNEI. TCR beta CDR3 regions were sequenced from DNA using the immunoSEQ Assay. Per the source publication's procedure: To compute T cell density, TCR beta template counts were normalized to usable DNA, which was estimated by amplifying housekeeping genes. The preseqR package was used to estimate richness by extrapolating to 400,000 templates for PBMC samples and to 120,000 templates for tissue samples. Clonality was defined as one minus Pielou's evenness. To identify tissue-enriched TCRs, differential abundance testing was run on productive amino-acid clonotypes with a minimum total count of 5 and an alpha of 0.1. The Jaccard Index and the Morisita Overlap Index were used to measure repertoire overlap between compartments. GLIPH grouped TCR beta CDR3s together with public tetramer-defined viral CDR3s, and a viral motif had to include at least three viral sequences and show V-gene enrichment. The clones in this table, taken by TCRdb from immuneACCESS, are in-frame only. Not every clone is retained; where verified, under half of the shortfall comes from an unresolved V gene, and the cause of the rest is unknown. The D gene and trimming were derived from the DNA, and the V and J assignments and clone size from that table. This sample has some 30,000 clones in its table, and roughly nine tenths of those were observed once. The ten largest make up 2.5% to 3.5% of the sample.

The source material was peripheral blood, sampled before any cancer treatment. The chain was built from TRBV2 and TRBJ1-2; the D segment could be TRBD1, given 5 matching bases. The TCR sequence derives from a female donor older than 55 with stage I lung adenocarcinoma. Read as DNA, the sequence is TGTGCCAGCAAATTGGGGAGGGGCGTGCGGGGGAATAACTATGGCTACACCTTC. Translated, it gives CASKLGRGVRGNNYGYTF. This CDR3, with the reference TRBV2 and TRBJ1-2 proteins standing in past its ends, gives the full variable domain EPEVTQTPSHQVTQMGQEVILRCVPISNHLYFYWYRQILGQKVEFLVSFYNNEISEKSEIFDDQFSVERPDGSNFTLKIRSTKLEDSAMYFCASKLGRGVRGNNYGYTFGSGTRLTVV.